This TCR beta chain was sequenced for a study of blood T cell repertoires in COVID-19. Trimming cost V 0 bases and J 2 bases; bases outside gene matches: 6. This CDR3 has 18 amino acids. Per the germline V gene, CDR1 is KGHSH and CDR2 is LQKENI. Generated by immunoSEQ multiplex PCR, the TCRdb table keeps only in-frame clones and is missing some. The sample includes some 120,000 clones, roughly 85% of them seen just once. The rearrangement links TRBV18 to TRBJ1-3; 11 bases map to TRBD1. Sequences were obtained from peripheral blood. This receptor was identified in a man aged 30 to 45 with acute or convalescent COVID-19. CDR3 nucleotides: TGTGCCAGCTCACCACCGGGACAGGGGGGTTATGCTGGAAACACCATATATTTT. Amino acids: CASSPPGQGGYAGNTIYF.